This entry lists 5 T cell receptor beta chains sequenced from one sample in a study of long-term antiretroviral therapy in people with HIV. A v3.0 immunoSEQ assay was performed at survey level. Libraries were prepared by immunoSEQ multiplex PCR; TCRdb keeps only in-frame clonotypes and omits some of them. The sample carries some 22,000 clones, 85% recorded once. This sample comprised unsorted PBMCs, obtained roughly 4 years after starting antiretroviral therapy. Receptors were obtained from a man younger than 30 with HIV.

This chain links TRBV12-5 with TRBJ1-1; 7 nucleotides match TRBD1. This CDR3 contains 12 residues. Trimming at V came to 5 bases and at J to 11 bases, leaving 8 bases not matched to a gene. CDR1 and CDR2 (germline): LGHNT, FRNRAP. Here the CDR3 reads CASGPQQGKAFF. The CDR3, as DNA: TGTGCTAGTGGTCCGCAACAGGGGAAGGCTTTCTTT.

The chain recombines TRBV19 with TRBJ1-1; D not certain. The CDR3 extends over 14 amino acids. Looked up from germline, CDR1 is LNHDA and CDR2 is SQIVND (reference sequence). The V end was cut by 1 base, the J end by 1 base, with 7 bases between. The CDR3 spells CASSIVAGNTEAFF. The CDR3 coding sequence is TGTGCCAGTAGTATAGTTGCGGGGAACACTGAAGCTTTCTTT.

V and J are TRBV25-1 and TRBJ2-5; 7 positions agree with TRBD1. Trimming at V came to 6 bases and at J to 0 bases, leaving 7 bases not matched to a gene. Per germline, CDR1 MGHDK and CDR2 SYGVNS. There are 15 residues in the CDR3. The CDR3 region has the DNA TGTGCCAGCAGATGGACAGGAGAGTACCAAGAGACCCAGTACTTC. This encodes CASRWTGEYQETQYF.

This clone was detected only once. The chain is built from TRBV9 and TRBJ2-1, with a weak D call TRBD1 (7 bases). CDR3 size: 14 residues. Between the trimmed V and J ends, which lost 4 bases and 5 bases, there was a span of 13 bases. The germline V gene has CDR1 SGDLS and CDR2 YYNGEE. This CDR3 is CASSTRGTDNEQFF. In DNA form, the CDR3 reads TGTGCCAGCAGCACCCGGGGGACAGACAATGAGCAGTTCTTC.

This rearrangement joins TRBV6-4 to TRBJ2-1, with 11 nucleotides matching TRBD1. The CDR3 extends over 14 amino acids. CDR1 and CDR2 (germline): MRHNA, SNTAGT. With V trimmed by 2 bases and J by 6 bases, 0 bases remained unmatched. CDR3 bases: TGTGCCAGCAGTGACGGGACAGGGGGCAATGAGCAGTTCTTC. This gives the protein CASSDGTGGNEQFF.